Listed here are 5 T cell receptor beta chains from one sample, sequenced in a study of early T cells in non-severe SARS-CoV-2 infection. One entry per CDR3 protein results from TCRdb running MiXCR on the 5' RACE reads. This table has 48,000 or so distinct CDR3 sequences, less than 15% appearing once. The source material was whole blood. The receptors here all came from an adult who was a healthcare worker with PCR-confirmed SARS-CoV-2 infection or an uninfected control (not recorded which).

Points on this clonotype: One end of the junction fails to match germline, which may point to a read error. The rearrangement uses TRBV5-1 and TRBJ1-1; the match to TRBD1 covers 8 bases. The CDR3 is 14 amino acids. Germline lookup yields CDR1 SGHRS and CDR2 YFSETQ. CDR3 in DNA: TGCGCCAGCAGTTTGGACAGGGTGAACACTGAAGCTTTCTTT. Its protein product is CASSLDRVNTEAFF.

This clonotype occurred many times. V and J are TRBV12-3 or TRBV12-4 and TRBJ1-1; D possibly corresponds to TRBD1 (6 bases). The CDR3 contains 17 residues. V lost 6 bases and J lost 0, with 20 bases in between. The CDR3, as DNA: TGTGCCAGCAGACTAGGCAGTACAGGGAGAATGAACACTGAAGCTTTCTTT. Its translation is CASRLGSTGRMNTEAFF.

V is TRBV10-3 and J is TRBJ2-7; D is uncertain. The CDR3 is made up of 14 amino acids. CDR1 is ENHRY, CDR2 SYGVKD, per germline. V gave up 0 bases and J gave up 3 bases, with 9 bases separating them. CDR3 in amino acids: CAISESGSYYEQYF. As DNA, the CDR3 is TGTGCCATCAGTGAGTCGGGCAGCTACTACGAGCAGTACTTC.

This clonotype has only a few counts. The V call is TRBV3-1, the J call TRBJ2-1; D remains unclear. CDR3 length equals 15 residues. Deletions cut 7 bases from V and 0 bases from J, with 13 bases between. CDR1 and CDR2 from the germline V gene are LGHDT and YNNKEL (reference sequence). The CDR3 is CASTFDQSSYNEQFF. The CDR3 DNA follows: TGTGCCAGCACATTCGACCAGAGCTCCTACAATGAGCAGTTCTTC.

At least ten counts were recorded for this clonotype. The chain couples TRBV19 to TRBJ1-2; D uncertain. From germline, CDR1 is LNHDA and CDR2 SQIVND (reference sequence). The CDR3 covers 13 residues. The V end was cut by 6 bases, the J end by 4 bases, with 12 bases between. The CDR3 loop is CASSEKNFYGYTF. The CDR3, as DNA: TGTGCCAGTAGCGAGAAAAACTTCTATGGCTACACCTTC.